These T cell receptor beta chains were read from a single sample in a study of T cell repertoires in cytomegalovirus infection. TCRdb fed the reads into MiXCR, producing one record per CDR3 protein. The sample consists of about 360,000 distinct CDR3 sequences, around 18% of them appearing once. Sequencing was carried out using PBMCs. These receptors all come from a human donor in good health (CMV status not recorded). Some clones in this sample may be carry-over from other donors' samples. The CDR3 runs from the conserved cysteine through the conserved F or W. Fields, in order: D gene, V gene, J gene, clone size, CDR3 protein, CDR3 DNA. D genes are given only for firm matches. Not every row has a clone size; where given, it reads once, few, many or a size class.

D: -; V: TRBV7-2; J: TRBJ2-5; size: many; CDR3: CASTQSGVTQYF; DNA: TGTGCCAGCACCCAATCTGGGGTGACCCAGTACTTC
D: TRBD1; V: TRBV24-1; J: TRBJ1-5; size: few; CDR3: CATSDHPTGGDNQPQHF; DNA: TGTGCCACCAGTGATCACCCCACAGGGGGCGACAATCAGCCCCAGCATTTT
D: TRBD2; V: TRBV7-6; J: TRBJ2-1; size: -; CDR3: CASSFTLAGTFAEQFF; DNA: TGTGCCAGCAGCTTTACCCTAGCGGGGACGTTCGCTGAGCAGTTCTTC
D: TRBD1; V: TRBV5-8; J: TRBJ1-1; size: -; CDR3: CASRPTGTENTEAFF; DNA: TGTGCCAGCAGACCAACCGGGACAGAGAACACTGAAGCTTTCTTT
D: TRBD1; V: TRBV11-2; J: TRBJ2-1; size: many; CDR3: CASSPFGTGNNEQFF; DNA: TGTGCCAGCAGTCCCTTCGGGACAGGTAACAATGAGCAGTTCTTC
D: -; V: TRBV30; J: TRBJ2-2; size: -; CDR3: CAWNGQNTGELFF; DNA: TGTGCCTGGAATGGACAGAACACCGGGGAGCTGTTTTTT
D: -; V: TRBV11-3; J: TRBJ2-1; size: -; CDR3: CASSLRRDYEQFF; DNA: TGTGCCAGCAGCTTAAGGCGGGATTATGAGCAGTTCTTC
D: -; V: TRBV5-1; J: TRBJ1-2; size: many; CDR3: CASAEPGGRPDGYTF; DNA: TGCGCCAGCGCCGAGCCTGGGGGGCGACCGGATGGCTACACCTTC
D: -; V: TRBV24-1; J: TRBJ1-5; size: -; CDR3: CATSDSKLGYSNQPQHF; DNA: TGTGCCACCAGTGATAGTAAACTGGGGTATAGCAATCAGCCCCAGCATTTT
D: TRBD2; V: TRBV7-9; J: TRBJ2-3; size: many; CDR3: CASSQRGAPDTQYF; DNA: TGTGCCAGCAGCCAGCGGGGAGCCCCAGATACGCAGTATTTT
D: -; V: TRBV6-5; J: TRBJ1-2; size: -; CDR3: CASSYSPTNTFYGYTF; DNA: TGTGCCAGCAGTTACTCGCCCACAAATACTTTCTATGGCTACACCTTC
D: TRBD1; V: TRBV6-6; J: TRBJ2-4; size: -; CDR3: CASSSRDRGWAKNIQYF; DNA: TGTGCCAGCAGTTCGCGAGACAGGGGGTGGGCCAAAAACATTCAGTACTTC
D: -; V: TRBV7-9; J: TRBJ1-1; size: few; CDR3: CASSLVVAGEGEAFF; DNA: TGTGCCAGCAGCTTAGTCGTTGCCGGGGAGGGTGAAGCTTTCTTT
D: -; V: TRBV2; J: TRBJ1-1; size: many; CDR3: CASSLDSTNTEAFF; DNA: TGTGCCAGCAGTCTCGACAGTACGAACACTGAAGCTTTCTTT
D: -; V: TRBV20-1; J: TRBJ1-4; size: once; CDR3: CSASGNHEKLFF; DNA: TGCAGTGCTAGCGGCAATCATGAAAAACTGTTTTTT
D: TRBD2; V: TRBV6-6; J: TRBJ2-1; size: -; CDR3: CASSPSGSSHNEQFF; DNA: TGTGCCAGCAGCCCCAGCGGGAGTTCCCACAATGAGCAGTTCTTC
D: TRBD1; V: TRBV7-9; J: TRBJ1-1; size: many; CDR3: CASSLGPRGSLLNTEAFF; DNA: TGTGCCAGCAGCTTAGGCCCCAGGGGGTCCCTATTGAACACTGAAGCTTTCTTT
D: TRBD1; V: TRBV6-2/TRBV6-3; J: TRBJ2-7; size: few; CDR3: CASSYTLDRASEQYF; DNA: TGTGCCAGCAGTTACACCTTGGACAGGGCTAGCGAGCAGTACTTC
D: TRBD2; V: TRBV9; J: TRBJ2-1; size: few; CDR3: CASSAKQWGGNNEQFF; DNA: TGTGCCAGCAGCGCCAAGCAGTGGGGAGGGAACAATGAGCAGTTCTTC
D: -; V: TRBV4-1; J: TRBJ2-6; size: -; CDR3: CASSREPGANVLTF; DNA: TGCGCCAGCAGCCGGGAACCTGGGGCCAACGTCCTGACTTTC